The sequence of this TCR beta chain was determined in a study of cytomegalovirus exposure and HLA in healthy donors. The CDR3 sequence is 14 residues long. The germline V gene has CDR1 ENHRY and CDR2 SYGVKD. The V end was cut by 8 bases, the J end by 7 bases, with 17 bases between. The study's findings and limits: The majority of TCR sequences were rare, yet some public TCRs appeared in many donors.

Primers: 60 Vbeta forward and 13 Jbeta reverse. This table comes from immunoSEQ multiplex PCR, and its TCRdb copy is limited to in-frame clones, with some not included. The table records around 130,000 clones, roughly 80% of them present only once. Note on this clone: Its antigen is currently unknown.

The rearrangement links TRBV10-3 to TRBJ2-2, with D perhaps matching TRBD2 (6 bases). The source material was PBMCs. The clonotype comes from a man younger than 40 in good health and CMV-seronegative. CDR3 nucleotides: TGTGCCATCGGGGGGAGCGGTTCGAACGGGGAGCTGTTTTTT. Translation: CAIGGSGSNGELFF.